This T cell receptor (beta chain) was profiled in a study of blood T cell repertoires in COVID-19. Study context: T cells, B-cell-depleted T cells, or PBMCs provided the cDNA or gDNA that served as material.

The V and J ends lost 3 bases and 2 bases respectively, with 14 bases between them. The CDR3 runs to 16 residues. Per the germline V gene, CDR1 is SEHNR and CDR2 is FQNEAQ (reference sequence). In the original analysis: Estimated nucleated cell counts came from reference gene primer amplification. Sequencing used immunoSEQ multiplex PCR; TCRdb keeps in-frame clones, though not all of them. Clone size and V and J calls were adopted from that table, with D and trimming inferred from the DNA. The sample contains about 96,000 clones, over 85% of which appear only once. Seattle patients were enrolled during active infection and followed longitudinally.

The chain has TRBV7-9 and TRBJ1-3, with no clear D. The receptor's source is a human donor with COVID-19, enrolled during active disease. The donor label of this sample is uncertain. The sample taken for sequencing was peripheral blood. The CDR3 spells CASSFGQTGTGNTIYF. CDR3 coding DNA: TGTGCCAGCAGCTTTGGCCAGACCGGGACTGGAAACACCATATATTTT. The full variable domain, its missing parts supplied by reference TRBV7-9 and TRBJ1-3, is DTGVSQNPRHKITKRGQNVTFRCDPISEHNRLYWYRQTLGQGPEFLTYFQNEAQLEKSRLLSDRFSAERPKGSFSTLEIQRTEQGDSAMYLCASSFGQTGTGNTIYFGEGSWLTVV.